This T cell receptor (beta chain) stems from a study of T cell repertoires in cytomegalovirus infection. Whole-study context: Public TCR beta signatures indicated both CMV infection and matching HLA type. Study-wide findings and caveats: Identification of carriers of CMV plus the relevant HLA was performed using cumulative public TCR beta family frequency. In two of eight donors, the top clonotype was HLA-C-restricted CMV-specific.

The V end was cut by 8 bases, the J end by 2 bases, with 21 bases between. Germline V lookup: CDR1 SGHAT, CDR2 FQNNGV. This CDR3 has 16 amino acids. This clonotype appeared a few times. Its antigen is unknown. One entry per CDR3 protein, called by TCRdb with MiXCR from the reads. The sample lists around 300,000 distinct CDR3 sequences, less than 25% occurring once. The chain couples TRBV11-2 to TRBJ2-5; tentative D call: TRBD2 (5 bases). Source: cultured PBMCs, taken from culture after CMV antigen stimulation. This receptor was identified in a human donor in good health (CMV status not recorded). Some clones in this sample may be carry-over from other donors' samples. The CDR3 coding sequence is TGTGCCAGCGACGAGGCCCGAGGGTTTGGGCAAGAGACCCAGTACTTC. It translates to CASDEARGFGQETQYF.